This paragraph reports one T cell receptor (beta chain). Its antigen is still unknown. This CDR3 region has 12 residues. Germline-derived CDR1 and CDR2 are SGHVS and FQNEAQ. V shed 4 bases and J shed 13 bases, with 14 bases lying between them. The data originate from a study of T cells in localized non-small cell lung cancer. Study-wide findings and caveats: Uninvolved adjacent lung had the highest recorded T cell clonality, with tumor below it. Adjacent lung was found to contain a median approximately 52 of the top 100 tumor clones.

Clones were read by immunoSEQ multiplex PCR, and TCRdb kept only the in-frame ones, dropping some. The table lists approximately 24,000 clones, approximately 84% of them singletons. This sequence joins TRBV7-8 and TRBJ2-1, with D unresolved. Sequenced material: peripheral blood, taken before any cancer treatment. The sequence came from a man between 35 and 75 years old with stage III squamous cell lung carcinoma. CDR3 nucleotides: TGTGCCAGCAGCTCGGGCCTTAGAGGTCAGTTCTTC. The encoded protein is CASSSGLRGQFF.